This T cell receptor beta chain was sequenced during a study of blood T cell repertoires in COVID-19. Study context: Acute-phase and convalescent COVID-19 samples originated in the United States, Italy and Spain. The cDNA or gDNA used as material had been derived from T cells, B-cell-depleted T cells, or PBMCs.

V shed 7 bases and J shed 4 bases, with 20 bases lying between them. The V gene's germline CDR1 is SNHLY and CDR2 FYNNEI. The length of the CDR3 is 16 residues. The data were produced by immunoSEQ multiplex PCR, yet TCRdb's version contains in-frame clones alone and is incomplete. The data hold approximately 250,000 clones, with around 85% observed a single time. The V call is TRBV2, the J call TRBJ1-5; D ambiguous. The sample taken for sequencing was peripheral blood. The clonotype was recovered from a woman aged 55-69 years with active or convalescent COVID-19. CDR3 bases: TGTGCCAGCAATCTACTCCGCGGGTCGACGAATCAGCCCCAGCATTTT. It encodes CASNLLRGSTNQPQHF.